The clone carrying this TCR beta chain was detected only once. What it binds is not known. The data were taken from a study of shared clonotypes between healthy human individuals. Study conclusions and caveats: When compared with the clonotypes that were shared by all four sorted-subset donors, the non-shared clonotypes turned out to have lower generation probabilities. Represented diversity (both genetic and exposure-history) was limited by the small number of donors.

Healthy adults negative for HIV, lacking recent acute infections or vaccinations, served as donors. The test was conducted at deep level. The table came from immunoSEQ multiplex PCR; TCRdb's copy has only in-frame clones and leaves some out. This table holds 2.3 million or so clones, more than 80% found once. The TCR comes from a man in his late teens or twenties in good health. Some clones in this sample may be carry-over from other donors' samples. Sequencing was carried out using naive CD4+ T cells from PBMCs. Regarding subset: CD45RA+ positively selected.

Here the CDR3 reads CASSQFPAGGYEQYF. The CDR3 DNA is TGCGCCAGCAGCCAATTCCCAGCAGGGGGCTACGAGCAGTACTTC. The rearrangement joins TRBV4-3 to TRBJ2-7, with 7 bases fitting TRBD1. The CDR3 runs 15 residues. The trim removed 2 bases at V and 3 bases at J, leaving 7 bases unmatched. Germline CDR1 reads LGHNA; CDR2 reads YSLEER.